The rows below give T cell receptor beta chains drawn from one sample of a study of blood T cells in healthy people across ages. TCRdb recomputed calls from the 5' RACE reads with MiXCR, one row per CDR3 protein. The sample shows around 750,000 distinct CDR3 sequences, around half of them seen only once. Specimen: blood. Receptors originate from a man at least 80 years old in good health. Both conserved end residues are part of each CDR3. The order of the fields is V gene, J gene, D gene, clone size, CDR3 protein, CDR3 DNA. A D gene is named only where the DNA matches it firmly. Clone size is given for some rows only: seen once, a few or many times, or a class if the clone is expanded.

V: TRBV5-1
J: TRBJ2-1
D: .
size: .
CDR3: CASSFVLKNPSDNEQFF
DNA: TGCGCCAGCAGCTTTGTCTTGAAAAATCCGAGCGACAATGAGCAGTTCTTC

V: TRBV6-6
J: TRBJ2-7
D: .
size: .
CDR3: CASNEAGRGSYEQYF
DNA: TGTGCCAGCAACGAAGCAGGGAGGGGGTCCTACGAGCAGTACTTC

V: TRBV12-3/TRBV12-4
J: TRBJ1-2
D: TRBD1
size: .
CDR3: CASTPGTAYGYTF
DNA: TGTGCCAGCACGCCCGGGACAGCTTATGGCTACACCTTC

V: TRBV27
J: TRBJ2-7
D: TRBD2
size: .
CDR3: CASSLSPGRLLAGGDEQYF
DNA: TGTGCCAGCAGTTTATCGCCAGGGCGGTTACTAGCGGGGGGGGACGAGCAGTACTTC

V: TRBV5-1
J: TRBJ2-7
D: TRBD2
size: .
CDR3: CASSLAGETENEQYF
DNA: TGCGCCAGCAGTCTAGCGGGAGAAACGGAAAATGAGCAGTACTTC

V: TRBV6-6
J: TRBJ2-5
D: .
size: .
CDR3: CASSYRQYQETQYF
DNA: TGTGCCAGCAGTTACCGACAGTATCAAGAGACCCAGTACTTC

V: TRBV7-2
J: TRBJ2-4
D: TRBD1
size: .
CDR3: CASSLGTAASQYF
DNA: TGTGCCAGCAGCTTGGGGACAGCGGCAAGTCAGTACTTC

V: TRBV20-1
J: TRBJ2-3
D: .
size: .
CDR3: CSAGVDGRGDTQYF
DNA: TGCAGTGCTGGGGTCGATGGCCGGGGAGATACGCAGTATTTT

V: TRBV12-3/TRBV12-4
J: TRBJ2-7
D: .
size: few
CDR3: CASGAGGSSYEQYF
DNA: TGTGCCAGCGGCGCCGGGGGCTCCTCCTACGAGCAGTACTTC

V: TRBV4-1
J: TRBJ1-1
D: .
size: .
CDR3: CASSQESGLNTEAFF
DNA: TGCGCCAGCAGCCAAGAATCGGGGTTGAACACTGAAGCTTTCTTT

V: TRBV3-1
J: TRBJ2-5
D: TRBD1
size: few
CDR3: CASSHLGQGVRETQYF
DNA: TGTGCCAGCAGTCACCTGGGACAGGGGGTCAGAGAGACCCAGTACTTC

V: TRBV29-1
J: TRBJ1-4
D: .
size: few
CDR3: CSAGGGKGEKLFF
DNA: TGCAGCGCCGGCGGCGGGAAGGGTGAAAAACTGTTTTTT

V: TRBV10-3
J: TRBJ2-7
D: .
size: .
CDR3: CAISAPTRNTYEQYF
DNA: TGTGCCATCAGTGCCCCGACTAGAAACACCTACGAGCAGTACTTC

V: TRBV3-1
J: TRBJ2-7
D: .
size: few
CDR3: CASSQGLAYYEQYF
DNA: TGTGCCAGCAGCCAAGGGCTGGCTTACTACGAGCAGTACTTC

V: TRBV20-1
J: TRBJ2-1
D: .
size: .
CDR3: CSARDPPITSRNERFF
DNA: TGCAGTGCTAGAGATCCTCCGATTACTTCGAGGAATGAGCGGTTCTTC

V: TRBV18
J: TRBJ1-2
D: TRBD1
size: .
CDR3: CASSPVGQDGYTF
DNA: TGTGCCAGCTCACCTGTGGGACAGGATGGCTACACCTTC

V: TRBV15
J: TRBJ2-3
D: .
size: few
CDR3: CATSREVGRPTDTQYF
DNA: TGTGCCACCAGCAGAGAAGTGGGCAGGCCCACAGATACGCAGTATTTT

V: TRBV20-1
J: TRBJ1-4
D: .
size: few
CDR3: CSARGDQSTNEKLFF
DNA: TGCAGTGCTAGAGGCGACCAGTCGACTAATGAAAAACTGTTTTTT

V: TRBV20-1
J: TRBJ2-7
D: TRBD1
size: .
CDR3: CSATGTGASYEQYF
DNA: TGCAGTGCAACCGGGACAGGGGCTTCCTACGAGCAGTACTTC

V: TRBV15
J: TRBJ1-4
D: .
size: .
CDR3: CATSGGGDWEKLFF
DNA: TGTGCCACCAGCGGAGGCGGGGATTGGGAAAAACTGTTTTTT

V: TRBV29-1
J: TRBJ2-3
D: TRBD1
size: once
CDR3: CSVVQGATDTQYF
DNA: TGCAGCGTTGTCCAGGGGGCCACAGATACGCAGTATTTT

V: TRBV7-9
J: TRBJ1-1
D: .
size: once
CDR3: CASSTRRGGGAEAFF
DNA: TGTGCCAGCAGCACCCGCCGAGGGGGGGGAGCTGAAGCTTTCTTT

V: TRBV24-1
J: TRBJ2-1
D: TRBD1
size: .
CDR3: CATSDVGTGAYEQFF
DNA: TGTGCCACCAGTGATGTGGGGACAGGGGCCTATGAGCAGTTCTTC

V: TRBV4-1
J: TRBJ2-7
D: TRBD2
size: .
CDR3: CASSQTSGSLDEQYF
DNA: TGCGCCAGCAGCCAAACCAGCGGGAGTTTGGACGAGCAGTACTTC

V: TRBV2
J: TRBJ2-1
D: .
size: .
CDR3: CASGGYLGDEQFF
DNA: TGTGCCAGCGGGGGGTACCTGGGGGATGAGCAGTTCTTC

V: TRBV27
J: TRBJ2-7
D: TRBD2
size: .
CDR3: CASSLFGRTSGMVSEQYF
DNA: TGTGCCAGCAGTTTATTTGGCAGGACTAGCGGTATGGTATCCGAGCAGTACTTC

V: TRBV20-1
J: TRBJ2-5
D: TRBD2
size: .
CDR3: CSATSGAQETQYF
DNA: TGCTCGGCGACTAGCGGGGCTCAAGAGACCCAGTACTTC

V: TRBV4-1
J: TRBJ1-2
D: TRBD1
size: .
CDR3: CASSQEGLGQGAGGYTF
DNA: TGCGCCAGCAGCCAAGAGGGGCTTGGACAGGGCGCTGGCGGCTACACCTTC

V: TRBV20-1
J: TRBJ2-1
D: TRBD2
size: few
CDR3: CSARGLAASYNEQFF
DNA: TGCAGTGCTAGAGGACTAGCGGCCTCCTACAATGAGCAGTTCTTC

V: TRBV3-1
J: TRBJ2-5
D: .
size: .
CDR3: CASSQVGAGRSQETQYF
DNA: TGTGCCAGCAGCCAAGTCGGGGCAGGGCGCTCCCAGGAGACCCAGTACTTC

V: TRBV6-4
J: TRBJ2-1
D: .
size: few
CDR3: CASSDSGSLQFF
DNA: TGTGCCAGCAGTGACTCCGGTAGTCTGCAGTTCTTC

V: TRBV10-3
J: TRBJ2-4
D: .
size: few
CDR3: CAIRDSLIAKNIQYF
DNA: TGTGCCATCAGAGACTCCTTGATAGCCAAAAACATTCAGTACTTC

V: TRBV24-1
J: TRBJ2-1
D: TRBD2
size: .
CDR3: CATGTTTGEQFF
DNA: TGTGCCACCGGGACTACGACGGGTGAGCAGTTCTTC

V: TRBV3-1
J: TRBJ1-2
D: .
size: few
CDR3: CASSQGGSNYGYTF
DNA: TGTGCCAGCAGCCAAGGGGGCAGCAACTATGGCTACACCTTC

V: TRBV7-3
J: TRBJ2-1
D: TRBD2
size: many
CDR3: CASSLTSGTSINEQFF
DNA: TGTGCCAGCAGCTTAACTAGCGGGACTAGCATTAATGAGCAGTTCTTC

V: TRBV20-1
J: TRBJ2-7
D: .
size: few
CDR3: CSARLPRGSYEQYF
DNA: TGCAGTGCTAGACTTCCCCGGGGTTCCTACGAGCAGTACTTC

V: TRBV6-1
J: TRBJ2-1
D: .
size: .
CDR3: CASSAGADNEQFF
DNA: TGTGCCAGCAGTGCGGGGGCGGACAATGAGCAGTTCTTC

V: TRBV3-1
J: TRBJ2-4
D: .
size: .
CDR3: CASSQGPQGGKNIQYF
DNA: TGTGCCAGCAGCCAAGGCCCACAGGGGGGGAAAAACATTCAGTACTTC

V: TRBV6-1
J: TRBJ2-1
D: .
size: few
CDR3: CASGEAGLAGRDEQFF
DNA: TGTGCCAGCGGGGAAGCAGGGCTAGCCGGCCGCGATGAGCAGTTCTTC

V: TRBV11-2
J: TRBJ2-2
D: TRBD2
size: .
CDR3: CASSLKAGAHGELFF
DNA: TGTGCCAGCAGCTTAAAGGCGGGAGCCCACGGGGAGCTGTTTTTT

V: TRBV20-1
J: TRBJ2-1
D: .
size: once
CDR3: CSARDQGRSQRRVSYNEQFF
DNA: TGCAGTGCTAGAGATCAGGGCAGATCCCAGCGGAGAGTCTCCTACAATGAGCAGTTCTTC

V: TRBV20-1
J: TRBJ2-3
D: .
size: few
CDR3: CSEIAVDTQYF
DNA: TGCAGCGAAATAGCGGTGGATACGCAGTATTTT

V: TRBV20-1
J: TRBJ2-5
D: .
size: .
CDR3: CSARGGEPLSGQYF
DNA: TGCAGTGCCCGAGGTGGGGAGCCTCTGAGTGGGCAGTACTTC

V: TRBV4-1
J: TRBJ2-1
D: TRBD2
size: .
CDR3: CASSQLAGVIDEQFF
DNA: TGCGCCAGCAGCCAACTAGCGGGAGTGATAGATGAGCAGTTCTTC

V: TRBV12-3/TRBV12-4
J: TRBJ2-5
D: TRBD2
size: .
CDR3: CASSRLARQETQYF
DNA: TGTGCCAGCAGTCGACTAGCGAGGCAAGAGACCCAGTACTTC

V: TRBV5-1
J: TRBJ2-7
D: .
size: .
CDR3: CASSWRLGASYEQYF
DNA: TGCGCCAGCAGCTGGAGATTAGGGGCTTCCTACGAGCAGTACTTC

V: TRBV28
J: TRBJ2-7
D: .
size: .
CDR3: CASSPPGVSSSYEQYF
DNA: TGTGCCAGCAGTCCACCAGGGGTTTCGAGCTCCTACGAGCAGTACTTC

V: TRBV21-1
J: TRBJ2-3
D: .
size: .
CDR3: CASSLPGALQGRYAYF
DNA: TGTGCCAGCAGCCTTCCAGGGGCCCTTCAAGGGAGATACGCGTATTTT

V: TRBV28
J: TRBJ2-7
D: .
size: .
CDR3: CASSRFGGPYEQYF
DNA: TGTGCCAGCAGCAGGTTCGGGGGTCCCTACGAGCAGTACTTC

V: TRBV2
J: TRBJ1-2
D: .
size: .
CDR3: CASSDGGYYGYTF
DNA: TGTGCCAGCAGTGACGGAGGATACTATGGCTACACCTTC

V: TRBV7-3
J: TRBJ2-5
D: .
size: few
CDR3: CASSLTAGRETQYF
DNA: TGTGCCAGCAGCTTAACGGCAGGGAGGGAGACCCAGTACTTC

V: TRBV7-8
J: TRBJ2-3
D: .
size: few
CDR3: CASSLVRTDTQYF
DNA: TGTGCCAGCAGCTTAGTCCGAACAGATACGCAGTATTTT

V: TRBV29-1
J: TRBJ1-6
D: TRBD1
size: .
CDR3: CSVSGTAKNSPLHF
DNA: TGCAGCGTCTCCGGGACAGCGAAGAATTCACCCCTCCACTTT

V: TRBV29-1
J: TRBJ1-5
D: .
size: .
CDR3: CSVAGSLNQPQHF
DNA: TGCAGCGTTGCTGGGTCGCTCAATCAGCCCCAGCATTTT

V: TRBV20-1
J: TRBJ1-4
D: .
size: .
CDR3: CSASDIEVEKLFF
DNA: TGCAGTGCTAGCGACATCGAGGTTGAAAAACTGTTTTTT

V: TRBV5-1
J: TRBJ2-7
D: .
size: .
CDR3: CASSSQSYRQAPSYEQYF
DNA: TGCGCCAGCAGCTCGCAAAGTTATCGGCAGGCCCCTTCCTACGAGCAGTACTTC

V: TRBV4-1
J: TRBJ1-1
D: .
size: few
CDR3: CASSQEDAFSRVAFF
DNA: TGCGCCAGCAGCCAAGAGGACGCTTTCAGCCGGGTAGCTTTCTTT